This T cell receptor beta chain was profiled in a study of shared clonotypes between healthy human individuals. Naive-designated CD8 cells lacked CD45RO, were positively enriched for CCR7, and omitted terminally differentiated effector memory CD45RA+ cells. Every subset had its genomic DNA shared out evenly among several immunoSEQ plates. The sorted-subset replicate PCRs were given about 200 ng DNA, which is some 29,000 T cell genomes. Profiled with immunoSEQ multiplex PCR; TCRdb holds only in-frame clones, not every one. The repertoire holds about 2.1 million clones, 80% to 95% seen once, with approximately 1.7% in the top ten. From germline, CDR1 is SGDLS and CDR2 YYNGEE. With V trimmed by 3 bases and J by 5 bases, 7 bases remained unmatched. CDR3 length: 15 amino acids.

The receptor was isolated from a young man in good health. Some clones in this sample may be carry-over from other donors' samples. Sequencing was done on a sample of naive CD8+ T cells from PBMCs. The chain has TRBV9 and TRBJ2-2; TRBD1 aligns across 7 bases. DNA for the CDR3: TGTGCCAGCAGCGCTCAGGACAGGAGGACCGGGGAGCTGTTTTTT. Its translation is CASSAQDRRTGELFF.